This T cell receptor (beta chain) was recorded in a study of blood T cell repertoires in COVID-19. Study-wide context: Collection of acute and convalescent COVID-19 samples took place in the United States, Italy and Spain. Sample material is recorded as cDNA or gDNA derived from T cells, B-cell-depleted T cells, or PBMCs.

This table comes from immunoSEQ multiplex PCR, and its TCRdb copy is limited to in-frame clones, with some not included. Of over 80,000 clones listed, around 87% are singletons. This clone was detected only once. This CDR3 has 17 amino acids. The V gene lost 3 bases and the J gene lost 4 bases, with 21 bases spanning the gap. Germline loops: CDR1 MNHEY, CDR2 SVGEGT. The sample comprised peripheral blood. This clonotype was sampled from a human donor in a cohort sampled during active COVID-19. This chain uses TRBV6-2 or TRBV6-3 with TRBJ2-5; possible D gene TRBD2, 7 bases. The CDR3 sequence: CASSYLGAGEFGETQYF. In DNA form, the CDR3 reads TGTGCCAGCAGTTATTTGGGGGCGGGAGAATTTGGAGAGACCCAGTACTTC.